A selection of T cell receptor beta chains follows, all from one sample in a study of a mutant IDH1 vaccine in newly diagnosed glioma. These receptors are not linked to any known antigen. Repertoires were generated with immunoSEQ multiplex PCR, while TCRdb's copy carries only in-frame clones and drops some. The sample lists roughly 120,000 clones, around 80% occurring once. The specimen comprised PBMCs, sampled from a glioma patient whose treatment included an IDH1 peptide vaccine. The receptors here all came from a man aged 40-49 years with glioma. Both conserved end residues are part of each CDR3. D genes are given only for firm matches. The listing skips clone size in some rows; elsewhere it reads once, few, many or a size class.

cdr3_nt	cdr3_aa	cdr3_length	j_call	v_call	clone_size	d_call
TGTGCCAGCAGTGCCGGGGTGCGAAATTCACCCCTCCACTTT	CASSAGVRNSPLHF	14	TRBJ1-6	TRBV6-4	-	-
TGTGCCAGCGGATCGACGACTAGCGGGGGGGCTAATGAGCAGTTCTTC	CASGSTTSGGANEQFF	16	TRBJ2-1	TRBV2	-	TRBD2
TGTGCCAGCATACGCGGGACAGCCGACTCCTATAATTCACCCCTCCACTTT	CASIRGTADSYNSPLHF	17	TRBJ1-6	TRBV11-2	-	TRBD1
TGTGCCTGGGGAGGGCAGGGCGGCCACGAGCAGTACTTC	CAWGGQGGHEQYF	13	TRBJ2-7	TRBV30	once	-
TGTGCCAGCTCACCGGACGGACAGGGGACTTATGGCTACACCTTC	CASSPDGQGTYGYTF	15	TRBJ1-2	TRBV18	-	TRBD1
TGTGCCTGGGGCGGGACGATTGGCAATCAGCCCCAGCATTTT	CAWGGTIGNQPQHF	14	TRBJ1-5	TRBV30	-	-
TGTGCCAGCAGCTCCAGGGTAGCGGGGGACAATGAGCAGTTCTTC	CASSSRVAGDNEQFF	15	TRBJ2-1	TRBV5-4	-	TRBD2
TGTGCCAGCAGCTGGACGGCATATAGCAATCAGCCCCAGCATTTT	CASSWTAYSNQPQHF	15	TRBJ1-5	TRBV6-5	-	-
TGTGCCAGCAGCGCAAGATGGACAGACTATGCCTACGAGCAGTACTTC	CASSARWTDYAYEQYF	16	TRBJ2-7	TRBV11-2	-	-
TGTGCCAGCAGTGAGGGGGTTGGGGCCAACGTCCTGACTTTC	CASSEGVGANVLTF	14	TRBJ2-6	TRBV2	-	-
TGTGCCAGCAGCCAATTACGGAGCTCCTACGAGCAGTACTTC	CASSQLRSSYEQYF	14	TRBJ2-7	TRBV14	-	-
TGTGCCAGCAGCTTGGAACCAGCCTCTCTCTATGGCTACACCTTC	CASSLEPASLYGYTF	15	TRBJ1-2	TRBV5-4	-	-
TGTGCCAGCATGGGACTAGCGAATACGCAGTATTTT	CASMGLANTQYF	12	TRBJ2-3	TRBV2	few	TRBD2
TGTGCCAGCAGCTTAGCGCGGTGGTCTGACAGAATCACTGAAGCTTTCTTT	CASSLARWSDRITEAFF	17	TRBJ1-1	TRBV7-2	-	-
TGTGCCAGCAGCTTAGCTGGAGGGGGGGAGACCCAGTACTTC	CASSLAGGGETQYF	14	TRBJ2-5	TRBV7-2	few	-
TGCGCCAGCAGCCAAAGGTTGGGGGCGCCAGGGGGCGACTACAATGAGCAGTTCTTC	CASSQRLGAPGGDYNEQFF	19	TRBJ2-1	TRBV4-3	once	TRBD1
TGCGCCAGCAGCCAACTGCTAGCGGGAGCAGGGGCCTACGAGCAGTACTTC	CASSQLLAGAGAYEQYF	17	TRBJ2-7	TRBV4-1	few	TRBD2
TGTGCCAGCAGCTTAAGGCCTAGGAACTATGGCTACACCTTC	CASSLRPRNYGYTF	14	TRBJ1-2	TRBV7-2	-	-
TGCGCCAGCAGCCAAGAAGGTCGGCTAGCGGGGATTCACAATGAGCAGTTCTTC	CASSQEGRLAGIHNEQFF	18	TRBJ2-1	TRBV4-3	-	TRBD2
TGTGCCAGCAGCTTAGACGACAGGGGTGGCTATGGCTACACCTTC	CASSLDDRGGYGYTF	15	TRBJ1-2	TRBV11-2	-	TRBD1
TGTGCCAGCAGCTTAGATCGAGGGCTCGGAGCTTTCTTT	CASSLDRGLGAFF	13	TRBJ1-1	TRBV11-2	-	-
TGTGCCAGCAGTTTCGGACTAGCGGCCGCCACCGGGGAGCTGTTTTTT	CASSFGLAAATGELFF	16	TRBJ2-2	TRBV6-6	-	TRBD2
TGTGCCAGCAGTGATACAGGGGTACGCAATCAGCCCCAGCATTTT	CASSDTGVRNQPQHF	15	TRBJ1-5	TRBV2	-	TRBD1
TGTGCCAGTAGTACCATCCAGGGGGCGGTGGACACTGAAGCTTTCTTT	CASSTIQGAVDTEAFF	16	TRBJ1-1	TRBV19	-	TRBD1
TGCGCCAGCAGCCAAGATCCGGGGAAGGGGGATACGCAGTATTTT	CASSQDPGKGDTQYF	15	TRBJ2-3	TRBV4-3	-	-
TGTGCCAGCAGTTTAGGAGGCAAAATAGGCGAGCAGTACTTC	CASSLGGKIGEQYF	14	TRBJ2-7	TRBV28	-	-
TGTGCCAGCAGCTTGTTGGCCGCCGGGGAGCTGTTTTTT	CASSLLAAGELFF	13	TRBJ2-2	TRBV5-4	once	-
TGTGCCAGCAGCGTCTCCGGGGGGCGCATGGAGACCCAGTACTTC	CASSVSGGRMETQYF	15	TRBJ2-5	TRBV7-2	-	-
TGCGCCAGCAGCCAAGGAGGGGTGCTCAAGAGAGATACGCAGTATTTT	CASSQGGVLKRDTQYF	16	TRBJ2-3	TRBV4-3	few	-
TGTGCCAGCAGCCGACGGACTAGCGATGGGATTAGCGAGCAGTACTTC	CASSRRTSDGISEQYF	16	TRBJ2-7	TRBV7-2	-	TRBD2
TGTGCCACCTCAGTTGGGGCTGCGACCGGGGAGCTGTTTTTT	CATSVGAATGELFF	14	TRBJ2-2	TRBV15	-	-
TGTGCCAGTAGGGCAGGGAAGGCCAGCAATCAGCCCCAGCATTTT	CASRAGKASNQPQHF	15	TRBJ1-5	TRBV19	-	-
TGTGCCAGCAGCTTGGAGTACTACAATGAGCAGTTCTTC	CASSLEYYNEQFF	13	TRBJ2-1	TRBV5-6	-	-
TGTGCCTGGGGCCGGTTTGGGGAGCTGTTTTTT	CAWGRFGELFF	11	TRBJ2-2	TRBV30	once	-
TGCGCCAGCAGTGAAAATAGGGGGCCTGCGAACACCGGGGAGCTGTTTTTT	CASSENRGPANTGELFF	17	TRBJ2-2	TRBV10-2	-	TRBD1
TGTGCCAGCACCCCCCCGGCTAATGAAAAACTGTTTTTT	CASTPPANEKLFF	13	TRBJ1-4	TRBV6-5	-	-
TGCGCCAGCAGCCAAGAAAGGGCACAGACCTACGAGCAGTACTTC	CASSQERAQTYEQYF	15	TRBJ2-7	TRBV4-1	-	-
TGTGCCAGTAGGATGCGACAGGGTTCATCGGCTGAAAAACTGTTTTTT	CASRMRQGSSAEKLFF	16	TRBJ1-4	TRBV19	-	TRBD1
TGTGCCAGCAGCAAAGATAGGGGGCTTGGGCTGAATCAGCCCCAGCATTTT	CASSKDRGLGLNQPQHF	17	TRBJ1-5	TRBV21-1	-	-